This entry describes one T cell receptor (beta chain). Unique molecular identifiers were used in preparing the TCRbeta library. TCRdb re-called the PCR reads with MiXCR, one entry per CDR3 protein. This sample has 750,000 to 950,000 distinct CDR3 sequences, with roughly 15% found just once. The data derive from a study of T-cell reconstitution after alpha-beta-depleted transplantation in children. The source is a male patient younger than 18 who had a stem cell transplant for acute lymphoblastic leukemia, so the T cells may come from the graft donor. The material sequenced was PBMCs, mostly from graft donor cells, taken 360 days after TCRalphabeta/CD19-depleted stem cell transplant.

The CDR3 DNA is TGTGCCATTGGGGTCACCTACGAGCAGTACTTC. Translation: CAIGVTYEQYF. This chain joins TRBV10-3 and TRBJ2-7; no reliable D call. The CDR3 runs to 11 residues. V lost 9 bases and J 2 bases, leaving 8 bases between the germline ends. CDR1 is ENHRY, CDR2 SYGVKD, per germline.